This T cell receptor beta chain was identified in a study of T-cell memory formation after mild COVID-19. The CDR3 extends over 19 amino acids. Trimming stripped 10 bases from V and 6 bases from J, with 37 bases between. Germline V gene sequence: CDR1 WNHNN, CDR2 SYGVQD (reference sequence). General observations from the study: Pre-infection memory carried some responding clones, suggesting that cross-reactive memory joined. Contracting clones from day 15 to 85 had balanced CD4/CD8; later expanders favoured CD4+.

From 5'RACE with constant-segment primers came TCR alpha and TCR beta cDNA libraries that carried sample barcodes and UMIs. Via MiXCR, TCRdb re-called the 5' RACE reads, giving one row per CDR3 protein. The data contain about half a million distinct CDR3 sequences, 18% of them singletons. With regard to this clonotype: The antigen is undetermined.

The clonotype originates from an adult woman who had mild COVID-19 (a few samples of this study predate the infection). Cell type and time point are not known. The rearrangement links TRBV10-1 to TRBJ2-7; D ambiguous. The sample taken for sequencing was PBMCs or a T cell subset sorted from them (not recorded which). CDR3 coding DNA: TGCGCCACGCGGATTTCAATAAGCTGGACGGCCCCATTAGGGTTCGAGCAGTACTTC. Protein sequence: CATRISISWTAPLGFEQYF.